The 32 T cell receptor beta chains presented below share a single source sample, sequenced in a study of blood T cell repertoires in COVID-19. Generated by immunoSEQ multiplex PCR, the TCRdb table keeps only in-frame clones and is missing some. The profile shows more than 200,000 clones, around nine tenths of them singletons. Sequencing used peripheral blood. These receptors were obtained from a woman between 55 and 75 years old with COVID-19, enrolled during active disease.

A few counts support this clone. The chain employs TRBV5-6 and TRBJ2-6, with D possibly being TRBD1 (5 bases). The V and J ends lost 5 bases and 0 bases respectively, with 9 bases between them. CDR1 and CDR2 (germline): SGHDT, YYEEEE. The CDR3 extends over 15 amino acids. For the CDR3, the DNA is TGTGCCAGCAGGGACACCATCTCTGGGGCCAACGTCCTGACTTTC. It yields the protein CASRDTISGANVLTF.

The chain joins TRBV15 to TRBJ1-5, with TRBD1 identical over 7 bases. The V segment lost 4 bases and the J segment 7 bases; nucleotides outside the gene matches: 7. Germline V gives CDR1 LNHNV, CDR2 YYDKDF (reference sequence). There are 14 residues in the CDR3. The CDR3 spells CATSIDRVGQPQHF. Written as DNA, the CDR3 is TGTGCCACCAGCATTGACAGGGTGGGACAGCCCCAGCATTTT.

The chain couples TRBV7-9 to TRBJ1-1; 7 bases map to TRBD1. The CDR3 is 13 residues long. V shed 0 bases and J 7 bases; nucleotides not matched to a gene: 2. CDR1 is SEHNR and CDR2 is FQNEAQ in the germline V gene (reference sequence). The CDR3 DNA is TGTGCCAGCAGCTTAGCGCGGACAGGTGAAGCTTTCTTT. Its protein is CASSLARTGEAFF.

The V gene is TRBV10-3, the J gene TRBJ2-5; TRBD1 matches at 7 bases. Unmatched junction bases numbered 6, after V lost 10 bases and J lost 4 bases. The CDR3 contains 12 residues. Germline lookup yields CDR1 ENHRY and CDR2 SYGVKD. As DNA, the CDR3 is TGTGCCACGAAAAGGACAGGAGAGACCCAGTACTTC. It specifies CATKRTGETQYF.

The rearrangement uses TRBV2 and TRBJ2-7; 7 bases fit TRBD1. This CDR3 comprises 14 residues. Germline-derived CDR1 and CDR2 are SNHLY and FYNNEI. J gave up 0 bases and V 8 bases, and 7 bases lay outside the gene matches. The CDR3 DNA follows: TGTGCCAGCGCCCTGACAGGGAACTCCTACGAGCAGTACTTC. Translated: CASALTGNSYEQYF.

This clone appeared once. In DNA form, the CDR3 reads TGTGCCAGCAGCCCCGGACACTCCTACGAGCAGTACTTC. Translated, it gives CASSPGHSYEQYF. The chain is built from TRBV5-5 and TRBJ2-7; a possible D gene is TRBD1 (5 bases). Deletions cut 4 bases from V and 0 bases from J, with 8 bases between. The CDR3 has 13 residues. Germline V lookup: CDR1 SGHKS, CDR2 YYEKEE (reference sequence).

This chain uses TRBV6-5 with TRBJ2-7; D is possibly TRBD1 (6 bases). The CDR3 covers 14 residues. V lost 8 bases and J 1 base, leaving 15 bases between the germline ends. Germline V gene sequence: CDR1 MNHEY, CDR2 SVGAGI. This CDR3 is CASRIQGPSYEQYF. The CDR3 DNA reads as TGTGCCAGCCGTATACAGGGTCCTTCCTACGAGCAGTACTTC.

The genes are TRBV10-3 and TRBJ1-6; weak D call: TRBD1 (5 bases). The CDR3 length is 14 residues. The V gene lost 8 bases and the J gene lost 7 bases, with 15 bases spanning the gap. Germline V gene lookup returns CDR1 ENHRY and CDR2 SYGVKD. CDR3 in amino acids: CAIQPGRENSPLHF. Here the CDR3 DNA reads TGTGCCATCCAACCGGGGCGGGAAAATTCACCCCTCCACTTT.

The chain recombines TRBV2 with TRBJ2-3, with 9 bases matching TRBD1. CDR3 length: 15 residues. The germline gives CDR1 SNHLY, CDR2 FYNNEI. With V trimmed by 6 bases and J by 2 bases, 6 bases remained unmatched. The DNA for the CDR3 is TGTGCCAGCAGCTCCGACAGGGGGTTCACAGATACGCAGTATTTT. This encodes CASSSDRGFTDTQYF. The variable domain in full, with the rest retrieved from reference TRBV2 and TRBJ2-3, is EPEVTQTPSHQVTQMGQEVILRCVPISNHLYFYWYRQILGQKVEFLVSFYNNEISEKSEIFDDQFSVERPDGSNFTLKIRSTKLEDSAMYFCASSSDRGFTDTQYFGPGTRLTVL.

The gene calls are TRBV5-6 and TRBJ2-5; D gene ambiguous. In germline, CDR1 is SGHDT, CDR2 YYEEEE. The CDR3 is made up of 13 amino acids. V was shortened by 2 bases and J by 5 bases, with 10 bases between the two germline ends. CDR3 in amino acids: CASSFPGLETQYF. The CDR3 DNA follows: TGTGCCAGCAGCTTTCCCGGTTTGGAGACCCAGTACTTC.

The chain is built from TRBV5-4 and TRBJ2-1; 8 bases fit TRBD2. Trimming at V came to 1 base and at J to 2 bases, leaving 5 bases not matched to a gene. The CDR3 contains 16 residues. Germline V gives CDR1 SGHNT, CDR2 YYREEE (reference sequence). The DNA for the CDR3 is TGTGCCAGCAGCTTGAGTAGCGGGAAAACCTACAATGAGCAGTTCTTC. Its translation is CASSLSSGKTYNEQFF.

V gene TRBV28 combines with J gene TRBJ1-1; D is unresolved. The CDR3 is made up of 15 amino acids. Germline V lookup: CDR1 MDHEN, CDR2 SYDVKM. Trimming removed 6 bases from V and 5 bases from J, with 19 bases in between. The DNA of the CDR3 is TGTGCCAGCAGCCAAGGGTCACCGGGGAGGACTGAAGCTTTCTTT. Its translation: CASSQGSPGRTEAFF.

The chain has TRBV29-1 and TRBJ1-5; 10 bases agree with TRBD1. The CDR3 is 17 amino acids. The V gene end was trimmed by 6 bases and the J gene end by 3 bases; junction bases not matched to a gene: 14. Germline V CDR1 and CDR2: SQVTM, ANQGSEA. The CDR3 is CSVISTGGGGANQPQHF. The CDR3 DNA is TGCAGCGTAATTTCGACAGGGGGCGGAGGAGCCAATCAGCCCCAGCATTTT.

The V and J genes are TRBV14 and TRBJ1-6; 8 positions agree with TRBD1. Germline CDR1 is SGHDN and CDR2 is FVKESK. This CDR3 has 16 amino acids. J was trimmed by 10 bases and V by 4 bases; bases with no gene match: 12. CDR3 loop: CASSPRTGTGRSPLHF. DNA of the CDR3: TGTGCCAGCAGCCCACGAACCGGGACAGGTCGGTCACCCCTCCACTTT.

The rearrangement links TRBV5-1 to TRBJ2-3; 11 positions match TRBD2. The CDR3 covers 15 residues. Germline CDR1 SGHRS, CDR2 YFSETQ. J was trimmed by 3 bases and V by 4 bases; bases with no gene match: 4. Here the CDR3 reads CASSDRLAGTDTQYF. The CDR3 DNA reads as TGCGCCAGCAGCGATCGACTAGCGGGAACAGATACGCAGTATTTT.

The chain employs TRBV28 and TRBJ1-6; D is unresolved. This CDR3 region has 12 residues. Per the germline V gene, CDR1 is MDHEN and CDR2 is SYDVKM. Trimming took off 2 bases at V and 14 bases at J, with 10 bases between the two ends. CDR3 amino acids: CASSLVALTLHF. The CDR3 region has the DNA TGTGCCAGCAGTTTAGTAGCCTTGACCCTCCACTTT. Based on the CDR3 plus reference TRBV28 and TRBJ1-6, the full variable domain is DVKVTQSSRYLVKRTGEKVFLECVQDMDHENMFWYRQDPGLGLRLIYFSYDVKMKEKGDIPEGYSVSREKKERFSLILESASTNQTSMYLCASSLVALTLHFGNGTRLTVT.

The chain joins TRBV29-1 to TRBJ1-4; weak D call: TRBD1 (6 bases). This CDR3 is 13 amino acids long. Germline CDR1 reads SQVTM; CDR2 reads ANQGSEA. Trimming took off 6 bases at V and 6 bases at J, with 14 bases between the two ends. CDR3 in amino acids: CSVYRTAYEKLFF. In DNA, the CDR3 is TGCAGCGTATATAGGACAGCATATGAAAAACTGTTTTTT. Supplemented by reference TRBV29-1 and TRBJ1-4, the full variable domain reads SAVISQKPSRDICQRGTSLTIQCQVDSQVTMMFWYRQQPGQSLTLIATANQGSEATYESGFVIDKFPISRPNLTFSTLTVSNMSPEDSSIYLCSVYRTAYEKLFFGSGTQLSVL.

The chain is built from TRBV6-5 and TRBJ2-1; 16 nucleotides line up with TRBD2. V lost 4 bases and J lost 9; bases outside the gene matches: 3. The CDR3 length is 15 residues. Germline lookup yields CDR1 MNHEY and CDR2 SVGAGI. The CDR3, as DNA: TGTGCCAGCAGTTTCGGGACTAGCGGGAGGGGTGAGCAGTTCTTC. Amino acids: CASSFGTSGRGEQFF.

This chain uses TRBV7-5 with TRBJ1-2; the table's D call, TRBD1, was not checked against the DNA. TRBV7-5 has pseudogene status. The CDR3 is made up of 12 amino acids. CDR3 bases: TGTGTCAGAAGCTTAACAGGGTTTGGCTACACCTTC. Translated: CVRSLTGFGYTF.

V usage is TRBV6-6 and J usage is TRBJ1-2; 11 positions match TRBD1. Germline loops: CDR1 MNHNY, CDR2 SVGAGI (reference sequence). After removal of 2 bases from V and 4 bases from J, the junction contained 6 bases not matched to a gene. The CDR3 has 16 amino acids. The CDR3 sequence is CASSYPWTGGAYGYTF. For the CDR3, the DNA is TGTGCCAGCAGTTACCCATGGACAGGGGGCGCCTATGGCTACACCTTC.

The CDR3 protein is CATRDSKETQYF. In DNA, the CDR3 is TGTGCCACCCGGGACAGCAAAGAGACCCAGTACTTC. V is TRBV10-3 and J is TRBJ2-5; 7 bases fit TRBD1. Trimming cost V 10 bases and J 3 bases; bases outside gene matches: 5. Germline V gene lookup returns CDR1 ENHRY and CDR2 SYGVKD. The CDR3 has 12 residues.

This rearrangement joins TRBV11-2 to TRBJ2-4; a weak D match, TRBD1 (6 bases). The CDR3 loop spans 18 amino acids. Trimming removed 1 base from V and 5 bases from J, with 21 bases in between. The germline gives CDR1 SGHAT, CDR2 FQNNGV. The CDR3 reads CASSLVGSVTGIQNIQYF. CDR3 nucleotides: TGTGCCAGCAGCTTAGTTGGATCGGTAACAGGGATCCAAAACATTCAGTACTTC.

The chain recombines TRBV5-1 with TRBJ2-3, with 7 bases lining up with TRBD1. V lost 2 bases to trimming and J lost 0 bases; unmatched junction nucleotides: 3. This CDR3 is 15 amino acids long. Germline CDR1 reads SGHRS; CDR2 reads YFSETQ. The CDR3 bases are TGCGCCAGCAGCTTAGCGACAGGGAGCACAGATACGCAGTATTTT. It encodes CASSLATGSTDTQYF. Complete variable domain (other parts from reference TRBV5-1 and TRBJ2-3): KAGVTQTPRYLIKTRGQQVTLSCSPISGHRSVSWYQQTPGQGLQFLFEYFSETQRNKGNFPGRFSGRQFSNSRSEMNVSTLELGDSALYLCASSLATGSTDTQYFGPGTRLTVL.

This chain links TRBV30 with TRBJ2-2, with 11 bases identical to TRBD1. Germline V lookup: CDR1 GTSNPN, CDR2 SVGIG (reference sequence). The length of the CDR3 is 15 residues. V lost 1 base, J lost 7 bases, and 5 bases stayed unmatched. The CDR3 DNA follows: TGTGCCTGGAGTGCCCGGACAGGGGGCAGCGGGGAGCTGTTTTTT. It specifies CAWSARTGGSGELFF. The full variable domain, its missing parts supplied by reference TRBV30 and TRBJ2-2, is SQTIHQWPATLVQPVGSPLSLECTVEGTSNPNLYWYRQAAGRGLQLLFYSVGIGQISSEVPQNLSASRPQDRQFILSSKKLLLSDSGFYLCAWSARTGGSGELFFGEGSRLTVL.

The CDR3 coding sequence is TGTGCCAGCAGTATGAGCTCTGGAAACACCATATATTTT. Its translation: CASSMSSGNTIYF. The rearrangement joins TRBV7-8 to TRBJ1-3; D unresolved. Trimming took 6 bases from V and 0 from J, leaving 6 bases between them. Germline CDR1 and CDR2: SGHVS and FQNEAQ. The CDR3 covers 13 residues. The full variable domain, rest sourced from reference TRBV7-8 and TRBJ1-3, is GAGVSQSPRYKVAKRGQDVALRCDPISGHVSLFWYQQALGQGPEFLTYFQNEAQLDKSGLPSDRFFAERPEGSVSTLKIQRTQQEDSAVYLCASSMSSGNTIYFGEGSWLTVV.

V gene TRBV27 combines with J gene TRBJ2-1, with 9 bases identical to TRBD2. Looked up from germline, CDR1 is MNHEY and CDR2 is SMNVEV (reference sequence). This CDR3 contains 13 residues. V shed 5 bases and J 9 bases; nucleotides not matched to a gene: 5. The CDR3 loop reads CASSPGLAIEQFF. The CDR3 DNA sequence: TGTGCCAGCAGTCCAGGACTAGCGATTGAGCAGTTCTTC.

The chain employs TRBV9 and TRBJ1-5; 11 nucleotides line up with TRBD1. From germline, CDR1 is SGDLS and CDR2 YYNGEE. Trimming at V came to 4 bases and at J to 2 bases, leaving 8 bases not matched to a gene. The CDR3 runs to 17 residues. The CDR3 DNA reads as TGTGCCAGCAGCTCCGGACAGGGGGCGTTTGGCAATCAGCCCCAGCATTTT. Its protein is CASSSGQGAFGNQPQHF. The complete variable domain, with remaining parts taken from reference TRBV9 and TRBJ1-5, reads DSGVTQTPKHLITATGQRVTLRCSPRSGDLSVYWYQQSLDQGLQFLIQYYNGEERAKGNILERFSAQQFPDLHSELNLSSLELGDSALYFCASSSGQGAFGNQPQHFGDGTRLSIL.

This chain uses TRBV11-2 with TRBJ2-3, with TRBD2 matching 8 bases. The CDR3 runs 17 residues. Trimming cost V 5 bases and J 7 bases; bases outside gene matches: 17. Germline V lookup: CDR1 SGHAT, CDR2 FQNNGV. For the CDR3, the DNA is TGTGCCAGCAGCCTACTCCCCGGGCGGGGGGTCAGATATACGCAGTATTTT. This translates into CASSLLPGRGVRYTQYF.

The V gene is TRBV30, the J gene TRBJ1-5; possibly TRBD1 for D (5 bases). With 1 base removed from V and 4 bases from J, the gap between germline ends came to 14 bases. This CDR3 is built from 15 residues. Germline V lookup: CDR1 GTSNPN, CDR2 SVGIG (reference sequence). The CDR3 sequence: CAWSEGQAKNQPQHF. CDR3 bases: TGTGCCTGGAGTGAAGGACAAGCGAAAAATCAGCCCCAGCATTTT.

In its sample, this clone was seen once. The V and J genes are TRBV30 and TRBJ1-2; D is perhaps TRBD1 (6 bases). CDR3 size: 15 residues. The V end lost 0 bases, the J end lost 6 bases, and 17 bases lay between the germline ends. Germline V gene lookup returns CDR1 GTSNPN and CDR2 SVGIG (reference sequence). As DNA, the CDR3 is TGTGCCTGGAGTGTAAACGGTCGGGGGGACAATGGCTACACCTTC. Its protein product is CAWSVNGRGDNGYTF.

CDR3 sequence: CASSEARGSNNEQFF. The CDR3 nucleotides read TGTGCCAGCAGTGAAGCGCGTGGTAGTAACAATGAGCAGTTCTTC. This chain joins TRBV6-1 and TRBJ2-1; D is undetermined. Germline V gene sequence: CDR1 MNHNS, CDR2 SASEGT. V gave up 0 bases and J gave up 5 bases, with 11 bases separating them. The CDR3 has 15 amino acids.

The chain recombines TRBV11-3 with TRBJ2-2; D is uncertain. This CDR3 has 16 amino acids. Germline loops: CDR1 SGHNT, CDR2 YENEEA. The V end lost 1 base, the J end lost 2 bases, and 11 bases lay between the germline ends. CDR3 sequence reads: CASSLGLGPNTGELFF. CDR3 sequence (DNA): TGTGCCAGCAGCTTAGGACTCGGCCCAAACACCGGGGAGCTGTTTTTT.